What follows describes a single T cell receptor beta chain. cDNA came from about 0.5 to 1 ug RNA primed by random hexamers. TCRdb re-called the immunoSEQ multiplex PCR reads through MiXCR, storing one row per CDR3 protein. There are roughly 200,000 distinct CDR3 sequences in the sample; about 94% occur only once, and approximately 0.09% lies in the top ten. From germline, CDR1 is SNHLY and CDR2 FYNNEI. This CDR3 has 13 amino acids. The entry originates in a study of CD8 T cells in Susac syndrome. The source is a human donor with multiple sclerosis. Source material: CD4+ T cells from PBMCs. The chain uses TRBV2 and TRBJ1-6; 7 bases map to TRBD1. In DNA form, the CDR3 reads TGTGTCGGTACAGGGGAAAATAATTCACCCCTCCACTTT. Protein product: CVGTGENNSPLHF. Together with reference TRBV2 and TRBJ1-6, the CDR3 gives the full variable domain: EPEVTQTPSHQVTQMGQEVILRCVPISNHLYFYWYRQILGQKVEFLVSFYNNEISEKSEIFDDQFSVERPDGSNFTLKIRSTKLEDSAMYFCVGTGENNSPLHFGNGTRLTVT.